Shown below are 23 T cell receptor beta chains from a single sample sequenced in a study of T cells in Graves' hyperthyroidism and ophthalmopathy (dated by TCRdb to the late 2010s). The library was generated by multiplex PCR. The listed sequencing device is Illumina HiSeq 2000. The TCR beta CDR3 regions were amplified from the RNA transcripts. For the first round of RT-PCR on the TCR CDR3, the HTBI primer set was used together with the Qiagen OneStep RT-PCR kit. TCRdb passed the public sequencing reads through fastp at Q25 and MiXCR, retaining productive beta sequences. Identical CDR3 protein sequences are pooled into one entry, listed with their most common genes and DNA. Across this sample there are some 500,000 distinct CDR3 sequences, with roughly 14% seen only once. Around a sixth of the sample lies in the top ten. Source material: blood. These receptors were collected from a woman younger than 30 with Graves' hyperthyroidism.

This clonotype was detected a few times. The chain has TRBV6-1 and TRBJ1-2; 7 nucleotides agree with TRBD1. The CDR3 is 14 residues long. V gave up 2 bases and J gave up 5 bases; unmatched junction bases: 5. Germline CDR1 and CDR2: MNHNS and SASEGT. CDR3 residues: CASSERRQGYGYTF. Here the CDR3 DNA reads TGTGCCAGCAGTGAACGGAGACAGGGATATGGCTACACCTTC.

This clonotype was counted ten times or more. The rearrangement uses TRBV20-1 and TRBJ1-1; D is unclear. The CDR3 extends over 13 amino acids. V gave up 5 bases and J gave up 0 bases, with 10 bases separating them. Germline CDR1 reads DFQATT; CDR2 reads SNEGSKA (reference sequence). The chain's CDR3 is CSARAAMNTEAFF. CDR3 bases: TGCAGTGCTCGTGCGGCGATGAACACTGAAGCTTTCTTT.

This clonotype was seen many times. The chain couples TRBV7-3 to TRBJ2-5; 7 bases map to TRBD2. The V and J ends lost 5 bases and 6 bases, in that order; junction bases with no gene match: 6. Per the germline V gene, CDR1 is SGHTA and CDR2 is FQGTGA. The CDR3 is made up of 13 amino acids. DNA for the CDR3: TGTGCCAGCAGCCCCGGACTAGAAAAGACCCAGTACTTC. It encodes CASSPGLEKTQYF.

The sample holds many counts of this clonotype. The V gene is TRBV20-1, the J gene TRBJ1-4, with 8 bases that match TRBD1. Germline V CDR1 and CDR2: DFQATT, SNEGSKA (reference sequence). The CDR3 spans 11 residues. V lost 6 bases and J lost 12; bases outside the gene matches: 6. CDR3 loop: CSAPRDRQLFF. The DNA for the CDR3 is TGCAGTGCCCCAAGGGACAGGCAACTGTTTTTT.

The gene calls are TRBV27 and TRBJ2-5; 10 bases match TRBD1. V gave up 5 bases and J gave up 2 bases; unmatched junction bases: 17. The V gene's germline CDR1 is MNHEY and CDR2 SMNVEV (reference sequence). The CDR3 sequence is 19 residues long. CDR3: CASSAAGTGVALWQETQYF. CDR3 nucleotides: TGTGCCAGCAGTGCGGCCGGGACAGGGGTTGCGTTGTGGCAAGAGACCCAGTACTTC.

The chain recombines TRBV12-5 with TRBJ1-2, with 9 bases lining up with TRBD1. The CDR3 loop spans 19 amino acids. The germline gives CDR1 LGHNT, CDR2 FRNRAP. V was clipped by 1 base and J by 8 bases; unmatched bases: 20. The CDR3 reads CASGLAPRTGVPPREGYTF. In nucleotides, the CDR3 is TGTGCTAGTGGTTTGGCTCCTCGGACAGGGGTCCCTCCTAGAGAGGGCTACACCTTC.

At least ten counts were recorded for this clonotype. This rearrangement joins TRBV24-1 to TRBJ1-1, with 9 bases aligning to TRBD1. Germline trimming cut 4 bases from V and 10 bases from J; bases unmatched to any gene: 6. Germline V gene data show CDR1 as KGHDR and CDR2 as SFDVKD. There are 13 residues in the CDR3. CDR3 sequence (DNA): TGTGCCACCAGTGACTATGGACAGGGGAGAGCTTTCTTT. Amino acids: CATSDYGQGRAFF.

This clonotype was recorded many times. V is TRBV6-1 and J is TRBJ2-3, with TRBD2 matching over 12 bases. J gave up 3 bases and V 2 bases, and 15 bases lay outside the gene matches. The CDR3 is 20 amino acids. The germline gives CDR1 MNHNS, CDR2 SASEGT. For the CDR3, the DNA is TGTGCCAGCAGTGAACCCCCCTGGACTAGCGGGAAGGGGCTGACAGATACGCAGTATTTT. Protein: CASSEPPWTSGKGLTDTQYF.

The chain uses TRBV27 and TRBJ2-1; 9 positions agree with TRBD2. Losses at the gene ends were 8 bases for V and 4 bases for J; bases not matched to a gene: 6. Per the germline V gene, CDR1 is MNHEY and CDR2 is SMNVEV (reference sequence). This CDR3 has 14 amino acids. The chain's CDR3 is CASRRGGQYNEQFF. For the CDR3, the DNA is TGTGCCAGCCGGCGGGGGGGACAATACAATGAGCAGTTCTTC.

Of note for this clonotype: Being one base from a much bigger clone, this may be a read error. Likely a read error: the CDR3 ends without its conserved phenylalanine or tryptophan. The V call is TRBV5-1, the J call TRBJ1-6; D is perhaps TRBD1 (5 bases). The V end lost 1 base, the J end lost 5 bases, and 10 bases lay between the germline ends. From germline, CDR1 is SGHRS and CDR2 YFSETQ. This CDR3 is built from 15 residues. The CDR3 nucleotides are TGCGCCAGCAGCTTGTTGGGGGTGGATAATTCACCCCTCCACCTT. It translates to CASSLLGVDNSPLHL.

In its sample, this clonotype was seen many times. Here the CDR3 reads CASRDKGAPANTGELFF. CDR3 bases: TGCGCCAGCAGAGATAAAGGGGCCCCTGCGAACACCGGGGAGCTGTTTTTT. The J gene is TRBJ2-2, the V gene TRBV5-1; D perhaps matches TRBD1 (5 bases). V was pared by 5 bases and J by 0 bases, with 17 bases between. The length of the CDR3 is 17 residues. Germline loops: CDR1 SGHRS, CDR2 YFSETQ.

With regard to this clonotype: A much larger clone sits a single nucleotide away, making a read error possible. The rearrangement links TRBV12-3 or TRBV12-4 to TRBJ1-1; TRBD1 might be the D (5 bases). This CDR3 contains 15 residues. V dropped 7 bases and J dropped 1 base, with 16 bases sitting between them. The CDR3: CASKIQYRQNTEAFF. The DNA of the CDR3 is TGTGCCAGCAAAATCCAGTACAGGCAGAACACTGAAGCTTTCTTT.

This chain links TRBV5-4 with TRBJ2-5; 11 bases are shared with TRBD2. Losses at the gene ends were 4 bases for V and 6 bases for J; bases not matched to a gene: 8. The CDR3 runs to 15 residues. From germline, CDR1 is SGHNT and CDR2 YYREEE (reference sequence). In DNA form, the CDR3 reads TGTGCCAGCAGCCCCCTAGCGGGAGGTTGGAAGACCCAGTACTTC. Encoded protein: CASSPLAGGWKTQYF.

This clonotype showed up many times. The CDR3 DNA is TGTGCCAGCACGGGGCATAATTCACCCCTCCACTTT. It translates to CASTGHNSPLHF. This sequence joins TRBV12-3 or TRBV12-4 and TRBJ1-6; D possibly corresponds to TRBD1 (5 bases). The CDR3 loop spans 12 amino acids. V was shortened by 7 bases and J by 5 bases, with 6 bases between the two germline ends.

The rearrangement uses TRBV5-1 and TRBJ2-5; 9 bases align to TRBD1. Germline V lookup: CDR1 SGHRS, CDR2 YFSETQ. Trimming cost V 0 bases and J 3 bases; bases outside gene matches: 3. CDR3 length equals 15 residues. The CDR3 coding sequence is TGCGCCAGCAGCTTGGTGACAGGGGGTAAAGAGACCCAGTACTTC. It yields the protein CASSLVTGGKETQYF.

The gene calls are TRBV6-2 or TRBV6-3 and TRBJ2-7; 15 bases fit TRBD2. CDR1 MNHEY and CDR2 SVGEGT come from the germline V gene. This CDR3 contains 16 residues. V trimming: 7 bases; J trimming: 0 bases; junction bases outside the gene matches: 4. The CDR3 bases are TGTGCCAGCATGGGACTAGCGGGAGGTCCCTCCTACGAGCAGTACGTC. Its translation is CASMGLAGGPSYEQYV.

The chain uses TRBV9 and TRBJ1-4, with D hard to call. Germline lookup yields CDR1 SGDLS and CDR2 YYNGEE. Trimming removed 0 bases from V and 8 bases from J, with 5 bases in between. This CDR3 has 12 amino acids. This CDR3 reads CASSVEGEKLFF. CDR3 coding DNA: TGTGCCAGCAGCGTAGAAGGAGAAAAACTGTTTTTT.

This clonotype appeared many times. In nucleotides, the CDR3 is TGTGCTAGTGGTTCCCTGGGACGTATTGAGCCCCAGCATTTT. This gives the protein CASGSLGRIEPQHF. This chain joins TRBV12-5 and TRBJ1-5; a weak D match, TRBD1 (5 bases). This CDR3 has 14 residues. V lost 4 bases, J lost 8 bases, and 15 bases lay in between. Germline CDR1 LGHNT, CDR2 FRNRAP.

This clonotype was seen at least ten times. CDR3 DNA sequence: TGCGCCAGCAACCCCGCCAGGGCTAGCGGGAGGCTGAGCTCCTACAATGAGCAGTTCTTC. This translates into CASNPARASGRLSSYNEQFF. V gene TRBV5-1 combines with J gene TRBJ2-1; 11 bases line up with TRBD2. The CDR3 loop spans 20 amino acids. Germline V lookup: CDR1 SGHRS, CDR2 YFSETQ. Trimming took 6 bases from V and 0 from J; bases not matched to a gene: 17.

This clonotype was detected only a few times. Just one base apart from a much larger clone, this may be a read error. The chain carries TRBV7-6 and TRBJ2-5, with D unresolved. This CDR3 is 11 amino acids long. V dropped 5 bases and J dropped 4 bases, with 5 bases sitting between them. The germline CDR1 and CDR2 sequences are SGHVS and FNYEAQ. CDR3 sequence (DNA): TGTGCCAGCAGCCACGTAGAGACCCAGTACTTC. Translated, it gives CASSHVETQYF.

This clonotype was observed a few times. The chain employs TRBV7-2 and TRBJ1-1; D remains unclear. From germline, CDR1 is SGHTA and CDR2 FQGNSA. Trimming took off 1 base at V and 10 bases at J, with 13 bases between the two ends. The CDR3 runs to 13 residues. CDR3 in DNA: TGTGCCAGCAGCTTAGGGCGGCTTTTCGTAGCTTTCTTT. The encoded protein is CASSLGRLFVAFF.

This clonotype was seen ten or more times. The rearrangement links TRBV12-3 or TRBV12-4 to TRBJ1-5; no firm D call. V was clipped by 3 bases and J by 2 bases, with 11 bases between them. The CDR3 is 15 residues long. CDR3 coding DNA: TGTGCCAGCAGTTTGAGGTTCCTGGGCAATCAGCCCCAGCATTTT. Its protein is CASSLRFLGNQPQHF.

This clonotype came up a few times. The chain has TRBV14 and TRBJ1-2; 9 bases are a match to TRBD1. V trimming: 2 bases; J trimming: 6 bases; junction bases outside the gene matches: 4. Germline CDR1 is SGHDN and CDR2 is FVKESK. The CDR3 length is 14 residues. As DNA, the CDR3 is TGTGCCAGCAGCCAACCAGACAGGGGGAATGGCTACACCTTC. Encoded protein: CASSQPDRGNGYTF.